This TCR beta chain was obtained from a study of beta chain features in type 1 diabetes. Study-level background: The examined sorted cells totaled 107,917,701 across samples.

The isolated RNA, all of it, was reverse transcribed, so expressed TCRB transcripts were what got sequenced. Only in-frame clones appear in the TCRdb table, and some are missing; sequencing was by immunoSEQ multiplex PCR. Among more than 250,000 clones, about 15% were seen once, and the ten largest hold around 0.015%. Study conclusions and caveats: Moderately but significantly shorter TCRB CDR3s were found in Type 1 diabetes patients in all four CD4+ subsets. Here, the possible influence of HLA type (on TCRB rearrangement) remained unresolved. In type 1 diabetes patients, VDJ junctions had fewer insertions; deletions at these junctions were more frequent.

A note on this clone: What it binds is not known. This sample also contains other DNA sequences that code for the same CDR3.

CDR1 SQVTM and CDR2 ANQGSEA come from the germline V gene. The CDR3 has 13 residues. V was cut by 5 bases and J by 3 bases, with 11 bases left in between. This chain uses TRBV29-1 with TRBJ2-4, with a weak D call TRBD1 (5 bases). The receptor was isolated from a man aged 18 to 29 with type 1 diabetes. The sequencing input was naive CD4+ T cells from blood. CDR3 nucleotides: TGCAGCGTTCAGGGATTGAGCAAAAACATTCAGTACTTC. Encoded protein: CSVQGLSKNIQYF.